The rows below give T cell receptor beta chains drawn from one sample of a study of CD8+CD57+ T cells in acquired aplastic anemia. TCRdb processed the reads anew with MiXCR; each CDR3 protein has one entry. In the table there are 150,000 to 200,000 distinct CDR3 sequences, less than 60% of which are singletons. Sequencing used sorted CD4+, CD8+, or CD8+CD57+ T cells (not recorded which) from PBMCs. All receptors come from a human donor with aplastic anemia. CDR3s include the opening cysteine and the closing phenylalanine or tryptophan. Fields, in order: clone size, J gene, CDR3 length, V gene, D gene, CDR3 DNA, CDR3 protein. A D gene is named only where the DNA matches it firmly. The size entry is marked missing in some rows and otherwise reads once, few, many or a size class.

.,TRBJ1-1,12,TRBV29-1,.,TGCAGCGTCTCGAATGGGAACACTGAAGCTTTCTTT,CSVSNGNTEAFF
many,TRBJ2-7,12,TRBV7-9,.,TGTGCCAGCAGCTTACAACTCTACGAGCAGTACTTC,CASSLQLYEQYF
many,TRBJ1-1,12,TRBV6-5,.,TGTGCCAGCAGTACAATGAACACTGAAGCTTTCTTT,CASSTMNTEAFF
.,TRBJ1-2,12,TRBV29-1,.,TGCAGCGTTGTCCGGGGGGCGGGTGGCTACACCTTC,CSVVRGAGGYTF
.,TRBJ2-3,13,TRBV7-9,.,TGTGCCAGCAGCTTCGGAGGCCAGGATACGCAGTATTTT,CASSFGGQDTQYF
many,TRBJ2-7,15,TRBV7-2,.,TGTGCCAGCAGCTTAACCCGGACGAGAGTCCACGAGCAGTACTTC,CASSLTRTRVHEQYF
many,TRBJ2-1,11,TRBV12-3/TRBV12-4,.,TGTGCCAGCAGGAGCGGAGACGAGCAGTTCTTC,CASRSGDEQFF
.,TRBJ2-7,14,TRBV12-3/TRBV12-4,TRBD2,TGTGCCAGCAGTTGGGGGGGGGTCCCTACTAAGCAGTACTTC,CASSWGGVPTKQYF
few,TRBJ2-3,16,TRBV6-2/TRBV6-3,.,TGTGCCAGCAGTTACTCCCTATGGGGGGTTACAGATACGCAGTATTTT,CASSYSLWGVTDTQYF
many,TRBJ2-3,14,TRBV5-1,TRBD1,TGCGCCAGCAGCCAGACAGGGAACACAGATACGCAGTATTTT,CASSQTGNTDTQYF
.,TRBJ2-3,14,TRBV2,.,TGTGCCAGCAATCAAAGGGGTAGCACAGATACGCAGTATTTT,CASNQRGSTDTQYF
few,TRBJ1-3,18,TRBV24-1,.,TGTGCCACCATCGGGACAAGTTATTACAAGACCTCTGGAAACACCATATATTTT,CATIGTSYYKTSGNTIYF
many,TRBJ2-3,15,TRBV10-3,TRBD2,TGTGCCATCAGTGAGTCAACTAGCGGAAAAGATACGCAGTATTTT,CAISESTSGKDTQYF
.,TRBJ2-5,15,TRBV20-1,TRBD2,TGCAGTCCAACCTTAGCGGGAGGGGCGGTGGAGACCCAGTACTTC,CSPTLAGGAVETQYF
once,TRBJ2-5,14,TRBV9,TRBD2,TGCGCCAGCAGCGGGGGGACTACGGAAGAGACCCAGTACTTC,CASSGGTTEETQYF
few,TRBJ1-6,15,TRBV19,.,TGTGCCAGTAGTATCGGACAGTCGGAAAATTCACCCCTCCACTTT,CASSIGQSENSPLHF